These T cell receptor beta chains were read from a single sample in a study of shared clonotypes between healthy human individuals. Sequencing used immunoSEQ multiplex PCR; TCRdb keeps in-frame clones, though not all of them. The table includes around 980,000 clones, around three quarters detected once. Sequenced material: memory CD4+ T cells from PBMCs. Receptor source: a man aged 18 to 29 in good health. Some clones in this sample may be carry-over from other donors' samples. Each CDR3 is given with its conserved first and last residue. A D gene is named only where the DNA matches it firmly. Only part of the rows carry a size: once, few, many, or a class if the clone is expanded.

V gene	D gene	clone size	J gene	CDR3 DNA	CDR3 protein
TRBV7-3	NA	NA	TRBJ2-5	TGTGCCAGCAGCTTAGGCAGGGTCCCCCAAGAGACCCAGTACTTC	CASSLGRVPQETQYF
TRBV5-1	TRBD1	few	TRBJ2-7	TGCGCCAGCAGCTTCGGGACAGGGGGTGACGAGCAGTACTTC	CASSFGTGGDEQYF
TRBV6-5	NA	NA	TRBJ1-1	TGTGCCAGCAGTTACCAAAACAGGCCGTTGAACACTGAAGCTTTCTTT	CASSYQNRPLNTEAFF
TRBV29-1	TRBD1	NA	TRBJ1-1	TGCAGCGGGACAGGGAATACTGAAGCTTTCTTT	CSGTGNTEAFF
TRBV29-1	TRBD2	NA	TRBJ2-5	TGCAGCCCCTCCGTGGTAGCGGGAGGATCAGAGACCCAGTACTTC	CSPSVVAGGSETQYF
TRBV7-2	NA	NA	TRBJ2-3	TGTGCCAGTAGAAATAGCGGCACAGATACGCAGTATTTT	CASRNSGTDTQYF
TRBV5-1	NA	NA	TRBJ1-2	TGCGCCAGCAGCTTGGCTCCGGGAAACTATGGCTACACCTTC	CASSLAPGNYGYTF
TRBV2	NA	NA	TRBJ1-3	TGTGCCAGCAGTGCTGTGCACACCTCCTCTGGAAACACCATATATTTT	CASSAVHTSSGNTIYF
TRBV28	TRBD1	NA	TRBJ1-5	TGTGCCAGCAGTTTGGGACAGGGTGGGTATAGCAATCAGCCCCAGCATTTT	CASSLGQGGYSNQPQHF
TRBV5-4	NA	NA	TRBJ1-4	TGTGCCAGCAGCCGGACCGGGACGGACAATGAAAAACTGTTTTTT	CASSRTGTDNEKLFF
TRBV5-1	NA	NA	TRBJ2-7	TGCGCCAGCAGTACAGGCGCCTACGAGCAGTACTTC	CASSTGAYEQYF
TRBV4-3	TRBD2	NA	TRBJ2-3	TGCGCCAGCAGCCAAGAGGGAGGGCCAGGCACAGATACGCAGTATTTT	CASSQEGGPGTDTQYF
TRBV30	TRBD2	NA	TRBJ2-1	TGTGCCTGGAGTCGACGCCAGGGACTAGGCTCCTACAATGAGCAGTTCTTC	CAWSRRQGLGSYNEQFF
TRBV2	TRBD1	NA	TRBJ1-3	TGTGCCGGGGGGACAGGGGCCTCTGGAAACACCATATATTTT	CAGGTGASGNTIYF
TRBV6-5	TRBD1	few	TRBJ2-7	TGTGCCAGCAGCTCAGGGGACAGCTCCTACGAGCAGTACTTC	CASSSGDSSYEQYF
TRBV5-6	TRBD2	NA	TRBJ2-1	TGTGCCAGCAGCCCGGTGACTAGCGGGTATAACAATGAGCAGTTCTTC	CASSPVTSGYNNEQFF
TRBV11-1	NA	NA	TRBJ2-7	TGTGCCAGCAGCCCCTTCGAGAGGCCGGGGGAGCAGTACTTC	CASSPFERPGEQYF
TRBV30	NA	few	TRBJ1-2	TGTGCCTGGAGTGTACGGCCAGGGCCTAATGGCTACACCTTC	CAWSVRPGPNGYTF
TRBV27	NA	once	TRBJ1-5	TGTGCCAGCACCTCATCGGGGGGCAATCAGCCCCAGCATTTT	CASTSSGGNQPQHF
TRBV7-2	NA	NA	TRBJ1-2	TGTGCCAGCAGCTTTCAGAACGCTAACTATGGCTACACCTTC	CASSFQNANYGYTF
TRBV4-1	TRBD2	few	TRBJ2-7	TGCGCCAGCAGCCACTTAGCGGGAGACGAGCAGTACTTC	CASSHLAGDEQYF
TRBV7-9	NA	once	TRBJ2-5	TGTGCCAGCAGCCCCATTAGTGGCAGACCGTACCAAGAGACCCAGTACTTC	CASSPISGRPYQETQYF
TRBV7-2	TRBD2	NA	TRBJ2-5	TGTGCCAGCAGCCCATCGGGTAGCGGGGGTCGTCAGTACTTC	CASSPSGSGGRQYF
TRBV10-3	NA	many	TRBJ1-5	TGTGCCATCAGTGAGTCTTGGGGGGGGAATCAGCCCCAGCATTTT	CAISESWGGNQPQHF
TRBV5-1	NA	NA	TRBJ2-7	TGCGCCAGCAGCTTGGCGGACCCGGTCCACGAGCAGTACTTC	CASSLADPVHEQYF
TRBV28	NA	NA	TRBJ2-3	TGTGCCACCTCTAGCGCTACAGATACGCAGTATTTT	CATSSATDTQYF
TRBV5-1	NA	NA	TRBJ2-7	TGCGCCAGCAGCTGGGCAGGGTCGGACTACGAGCAGTACTTC	CASSWAGSDYEQYF
TRBV10-3	NA	NA	TRBJ1-1	TGTGCCATCAACCCAGGTTCGAACACTGAAGCTTTCTTT	CAINPGSNTEAFF
TRBV5-1	NA	once	TRBJ2-5	TGCGCCAGCAGCTTCGGAGGTGGTGGGGGCCAAGAGACCCAGTACTTC	CASSFGGGGGQETQYF
TRBV7-2	NA	few	TRBJ2-7	TGTGCCAGCAGCTTATCCCCTGTTTACGAGCAGTACTTC	CASSLSPVYEQYF
TRBV20-1	NA	NA	TRBJ2-5	TGCAGTGCTGGAAAACAAGAGACCCAGTACTTC	CSAGKQETQYF
TRBV19	NA	NA	TRBJ1-1	TGTGCCTGCAACTCGCACTCCCGGGGGACTGAAGCTTTCTTT	CACNSHSRGTEAFF
TRBV6-1	NA	NA	TRBJ2-2	TGTGCCAGCAGTGAGCCCGGAGAAACCGGGGAGCTGTTTTTT	CASSEPGETGELFF
TRBV9	TRBD2	NA	TRBJ2-7	TGTGCCAGCAGCCCCAACCTTCGGACTAGCGGGAGGGGGGAGCAGTACTTC	CASSPNLRTSGRGEQYF
TRBV27	TRBD1	NA	TRBJ1-4	TGTGCCAGCAGTCCTAGACAGGGTCTGAATGAAAAACTGTTTTTT	CASSPRQGLNEKLFF
TRBV19	TRBD1	NA	TRBJ2-2	TGTGCCAGTAGTTTTGACAGGGGGAACACCGGGGAGCTGTTTTTT	CASSFDRGNTGELFF
TRBV18	TRBD2	NA	TRBJ2-7	TGTGCCAGCTCACCAGGGACTAGTAAAAGGGAGCAGTACTTC	CASSPGTSKREQYF
TRBV5-1	NA	NA	TRBJ1-5	TGCGCCAGCAGCCCGACAGGCCAGGATAATCAGCCCCAGCATTTT	CASSPTGQDNQPQHF
TRBV2	TRBD2	NA	TRBJ2-1	TGTGCCAGCGAGCGGGGACTAGCGGGAGGAGGGGAGCAGTTCTTC	CASERGLAGGGEQFF
TRBV29-1	NA	NA	TRBJ1-2	TGCAGCGTTGAAGCGAGTGGATCAGGAAGTAACTATGGCTACACCTTC	CSVEASGSGSNYGYTF
TRBV12-5	NA	NA	TRBJ1-1	TGTGCTAGTGGTTGGGGAGACGTGCGGAACACTGAAGCTTTCTTT	CASGWGDVRNTEAFF
TRBV14	NA	NA	TRBJ1-4	TGTGCCAGCAGCCGAGACAGGAGGACTAATGAAAAACTGTTTTTT	CASSRDRRTNEKLFF
TRBV6-5	NA	NA	TRBJ2-3	TGTGCCAGCAGTACCTCTGGCAGGACAGATACGCAGTATTTT	CASSTSGRTDTQYF
TRBV29-1	NA	NA	TRBJ1-1	TGCAGCGCGGCCAGAGTAACTGAAGCTTTCTTT	CSAARVTEAFF
TRBV5-1	TRBD2	few	TRBJ2-3	TGCGCCAGCAGCACGAGCGGGACTAGCGGAGATACGCAGTATTTT	CASSTSGTSGDTQYF
TRBV7-2	TRBD1	NA	TRBJ2-7	TGTGCCAGCAGCTTAACGGGACAGGCCTACGAGCAGTACTTC	CASSLTGQAYEQYF
TRBV28	NA	once	TRBJ2-7	TGTGCCAGCAGTAAAGCCCAGGCCCTCTCCTACGAGCAGTACTTC	CASSKAQALSYEQYF
TRBV6-5	TRBD2	NA	TRBJ2-7	TGTGCCACCCGAATAGCGGGGTTGTTCTCCTACGAGCAGTACTTC	CATRIAGLFSYEQYF
TRBV7-3	TRBD1	NA	TRBJ2-7	TGTGCCAGCAGCTTATTTGCGACAGGGACATCTAGCTCCTACGAGCAGTACTTC	CASSLFATGTSSSYEQYF
TRBV7-3	NA	NA	TRBJ1-5	TGTGCCAGCAGCTTTATGGTCAATCAGCCCCAGCATTTT	CASSFMVNQPQHF
TRBV6-1	NA	NA	TRBJ2-5	TGTGCCAGCAGTGAAGCGGTGGCGACAGGGAGGCAAGAGACCCAGTACTTC	CASSEAVATGRQETQYF
TRBV27	NA	NA	TRBJ2-2	TGTGCCAGCAGTTGGTCAGGGCACACCGGGGAGCTGTTTTTT	CASSWSGHTGELFF
TRBV11-1	TRBD1	NA	TRBJ2-7	TGTGCCAGCAGCCCTCTGCCGGGACAGTCCTACGAGCAGTACTTC	CASSPLPGQSYEQYF
TRBV7-2	NA	NA	TRBJ2-7	TGTGCCAGCACTAGCGCCAACCCCGTAGGGGAGCAGTACTTC	CASTSANPVGEQYF